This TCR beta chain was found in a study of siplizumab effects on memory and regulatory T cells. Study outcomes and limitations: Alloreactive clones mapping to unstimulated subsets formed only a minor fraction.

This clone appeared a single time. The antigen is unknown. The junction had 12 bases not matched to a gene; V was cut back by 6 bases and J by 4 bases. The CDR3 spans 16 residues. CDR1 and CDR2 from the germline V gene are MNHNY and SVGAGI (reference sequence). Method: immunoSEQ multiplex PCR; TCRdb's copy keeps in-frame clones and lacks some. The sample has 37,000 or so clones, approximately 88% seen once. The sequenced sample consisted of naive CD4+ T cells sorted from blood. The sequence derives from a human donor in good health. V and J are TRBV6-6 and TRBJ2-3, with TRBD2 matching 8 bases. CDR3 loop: CASRYSGTTGADTQYF. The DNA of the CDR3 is TGTGCCAGCAGGTATAGCGGGACGACGGGCGCAGATACGCAGTATTTT.